This T cell receptor beta chain was obtained from a study of T cells of healthy individuals. Regarding this clonotype: A read error may explain this, as a much larger clone is one base away.

CDR1 and CDR2 from the germline V gene are SGHAT and FQNNGV. The CDR3 spans 12 residues. MiXCR, applied by TCRdb to the 5' RACE reads, yields one record per CDR3 protein. Here the sample spans some 100,000 distinct CDR3 sequences, approximately 18% being singletons. The receptor comes from a human donor in good health. The chain is built from TRBV11-2 and TRBJ2-1; no clear D. In nucleotides, the CDR3 is TGTGTCAGCAGCTTAGAGTACAATGAGCAGTTCTTC. It is translated as CVSSLEYNEQFF.